Reported below is one T cell receptor (beta chain). What it binds is not known. The entry originates in a study of cytomegalovirus exposure and HLA in healthy donors. PCR amplification relied on 60 Vbeta primers (plus 13 Jbeta primers). The table came from immunoSEQ multiplex PCR; TCRdb's copy has only in-frame clones and leaves some out. The table shows 150,000 to 200,000 clones, with 65% to 85% occurring only once. Germline-derived CDR1 and CDR2 are MDHEN and SYDVKM. The CDR3 is 14 residues long. V gave up 5 bases and J gave up 1 base, with 9 bases separating them. Notes on the study in general: Available immune exposure information covered CMV serostatus only.

Sequencing was carried out using PBMCs. The sequence came from a woman aged 18-29 years in good health and CMV-seronegative. The chain employs TRBV28 and TRBJ1-5; D unresolved. As DNA, the CDR3 is TGTGCCAGCAGTAAAATTTCGAGCAATCAGCCCCAGCATTTT. Residues: CASSKISSNQPQHF.